The present T cell receptor beta chain was sequenced within a study of T cell responses to AZD1222 COVID-19 vaccine. Using immunoSEQ multiplex PCR, the repertoire was profiled, and TCRdb retains in-frame clones only, with some absent. This table has 150,000 to 200,000 clones, 80% to 95% appearing once. Looked up from germline, CDR1 is SGHVS and CDR2 is FQNEAQ. CDR3 length: 18 amino acids. V lost 5 bases, J lost 2 bases, and 13 bases stayed unmatched. This sequence joins TRBV7-8 and TRBJ2-3, with 10 bases matching TRBD2. The TCR comes from an adult in good health. Sample: peripheral blood, taken on day 0 of AZD1222 vaccination. The DNA of the CDR3 is TGTGCCAGCAGCATTAGCGGGAGGTCCAACCCCTTCACAGATACGCAGTATTTT. This gives the protein CASSISGRSNPFTDTQYF.